The 19 T cell receptor beta chains reported below all come from one sample, sequenced in a study of human CD8 memory T cell subsets (dated by TCRdb to the early 2020s). A Human TCR Profiling Kit was used to prepare UMI-labeled 5' RACE TCRbeta libraries. The reads went through TCRdb reprocessing, and each CDR3 protein sequence gets one entry with no DNA. Per the sample table, the count is roughly 3,000 distinct CDR3 sequences. Together, the top ten hold around a third of the sample. Sequenced: CD8+ T cells from PBMCs. These receptors were taken from a human donor in good health.

The chain uses TRBV29-1 and TRBJ2-1; the D gene TCRdb calls, TRBD1, cannot be checked with no DNA. In germline, CDR1 is SQVTM, CDR2 ANQGSEA. CDR3 length: 17 residues. This CDR3 reads CSAIAPGQKSSYNEQFF.

By frequency, this clonotype is medium-sized. V usage is TRBV20-1 and J usage is TRBJ2-7. The CDR3 consists of 14 residues. The germline V gene encodes CDR1 DFQATT and CDR2 SNEGSKA (reference sequence). The CDR3 region is CSARGPFSSYEQYF.

V gene TRBV19 combines with J gene TRBJ1-5. The CDR3 consists of 18 residues. The V gene's germline CDR1 is LNHDA and CDR2 SQIVND (reference sequence). The chain's CDR3 is CASSTRPEVRLSNQPQHF. Looking up the rest from reference TRBV19 and TRBJ1-5 gives the full variable domain: DGGITQSPKYLFRKEGQNVTLSCEQNLNHDAMYWYRQDPGQGLRLIYYSQIVNDFQKGDIAEGYSVSREKKESFPLTVTSAQKNPTAFYLCASSTRPEVRLSNQPQHFGDGTRLSIL.

This clonotype is medium-sized by frequency. The CDR3 loop is CASRGGMNTEAFF. This chain connects TRBV6-1 to TRBJ1-1. Germline CDR1 is MNHNS and CDR2 is SASEGT. The CDR3 totals 13 residues.

The chain recombines TRBV6-5 with TRBJ1-5. The CDR3 totals 13 residues. Germline V gene lookup returns CDR1 MNHEY and CDR2 SVGAGI. This chain's CDR3 is CASRDGSNQPQHF.

Frequency places this clonotype as medium-sized. The rearrangement uses TRBV6-1 and TRBJ2-1; the TRBD2 assignment by TCRdb is unverifiable without DNA. The CDR3 consists of 15 residues. Germline V gene data show CDR1 as MNHNS and CDR2 as SASEGT. The CDR3: CASSEASGSYNEQFF.

This clonotype is identified as medium-sized (0.01 to 0.1%) from frequency. The chain employs TRBV30 and TRBJ1-6; TCRdb's D call of TRBD1 is untestable without DNA. This CDR3 is built from 15 residues. Germline CDR1 reads GTSNPN; CDR2 reads SVGIG (reference sequence). The CDR3 sequence: CASRTGGADNSPLHF.

This clonotype counts as medium-sized by frequency. The chain uses TRBV6-5 and TRBJ1-1. The CDR3 is made up of 13 amino acids. CDR1 and CDR2 from the germline V gene are MNHEY and SVGAGI. CDR3 protein: CASRTTMNTEAFF.

The chain has TRBV7-9 and TRBJ2-7. There are 12 residues in the CDR3. Germline CDR1 is SEHNR and CDR2 is FQNEAQ (reference sequence). This chain's CDR3 is CASSPMGYEQYF.

V gene TRBV4-2 combines with J gene TRBJ2-7; TCRdb names TRBD1, which stays unverified in the absence of DNA. Germline loops: CDR1 LGHNA, CDR2 YNFKEQ. The CDR3 length is 17 residues. The CDR3 spells CASSQETSGGSSYEQYF.

According to its frequency, this clonotype is medium-sized (0.01 to 0.1%). The genes are TRBV6-6 and TRBJ2-5. Looked up from germline, CDR1 is MNHNY and CDR2 is SVGAGI (reference sequence). This CDR3 has 14 residues. The CDR3 protein is CASSPLKQQETQYF.

The rearrangement joins TRBV18 to TRBJ2-7; TCRdb picks TRBD2, but there is no DNA to check that call. Germline CDR1 KGHSH, CDR2 LQKENI. This CDR3 contains 17 residues. CDR3 amino acids: CASSPQGLAGSGDEQYF.

The chain employs TRBV15 and TRBJ1-4. Germline CDR1 and CDR2: LNHNV and YYDKDF (reference sequence). This CDR3 comprises 14 residues. The CDR3 here is CATSSAGASEKLFF.

The V and J genes are TRBV7-9 and TRBJ2-7; TCRdb selects TRBD2, and the lack of DNA leaves this call unchecked. The CDR3 is made up of 15 amino acids. Germline-derived CDR1 and CDR2 are SEHNR and FQNEAQ (reference sequence). The CDR3 is CASSPSPGALDEQYF.

This clonotype is identified as medium-sized from frequency. The CDR3 sequence: CASSQSGFAQETQYF. The chain links TRBV19 to TRBJ2-5; the D gene TCRdb calls, TRBD2, cannot be checked with no DNA. The CDR3 contains 15 residues. Germline CDR1 is LNHDA and CDR2 is SQIVND (reference sequence).

The V call is TRBV3-1, the J call TRBJ2-7; TCRdb outputs TRBD1, but without DNA this stays unchecked. The CDR3 contains 14 residues. CDR1 is LGHDT, CDR2 YNNKEL, per germline (reference sequence). CDR3 sequence reads: CASSPGQGNYEQYF.

V usage is TRBV5-4 and J usage is TRBJ1-3. Germline V gives CDR1 SGHNT, CDR2 YYREEE (reference sequence). This CDR3 has 13 amino acids. CDR3 sequence: CASSLRPWDTIYF. Full variable domain (outside the CDR3, taken from reference TRBV5-4 and TRBJ1-3): ETGVTQSPTHLIKTRGQQVTLRCSSQSGHNTVSWYQQALGQGPQFIFQYYREEENGRGNFPPRFSGLQFPNYSSELNVNALELDDSALYLCASSLRPWDTIYFGEGSWLTVV.

V gene TRBV4-3 combines with J gene TRBJ2-7; the D gene TCRdb calls, TRBD2, cannot be checked with no DNA. The CDR3 length is 16 residues. The germline V gene has CDR1 LGHNA and CDR2 YSLEER. This CDR3 is CASSQVWGSGSYEQYF.

By frequency, this clonotype is medium-sized. CDR3 region: CASSQDRDNSFQPQHF. The gene calls are TRBV4-3 and TRBJ1-5. In germline, CDR1 is LGHNA, CDR2 YSLEER. The length of the CDR3 is 16 residues.